This record looks at one TCR beta chain sequence and its context. Its antigen is not known. This CDR3 has 14 amino acids. Per the germline V gene, CDR1 is LNHDA and CDR2 is SQIVND (reference sequence). V shed 1 base and J shed 6 bases, with 10 bases lying between them. This entry belongs to a study of OX40 agonist ivuxolimab in advanced cancers. Across the study: A mean age of approximately 60 years, range roughly 20 to 79, was recorded, and approximately 79% were male.

The study's findings and limits: Dose levels from 0.1 to 3.0 mg/kg saw CD4+ and CD8+ blood T cells expand clonally by week 6. Mean expanded clone counts were higher in CD8+ than CD4+ T cells. The authors also found low normalized T-cell clonal expansion in some nonresponders.

Libraries were prepared by immunoSEQ multiplex PCR; TCRdb keeps only in-frame clonotypes and omits some of them. The table records roughly 75,000 clones, about 94% of them present only once. The sequencing used CD4+ or CD8+ T cells sorted from blood, collected in a trial of the OX40 agonist ivuxolimab. The chain recombines TRBV19 with TRBJ2-1; perhaps TRBD1 as D (5 bases). This TCR was recovered from an adult with an advanced solid tumor such as melanoma, head and neck, liver or kidney cancer. The CDR3 region is CASSIGSDINEQFF. Written as DNA, the CDR3 is TGTGCCAGTAGTATAGGATCGGACATCAATGAGCAGTTCTTC.